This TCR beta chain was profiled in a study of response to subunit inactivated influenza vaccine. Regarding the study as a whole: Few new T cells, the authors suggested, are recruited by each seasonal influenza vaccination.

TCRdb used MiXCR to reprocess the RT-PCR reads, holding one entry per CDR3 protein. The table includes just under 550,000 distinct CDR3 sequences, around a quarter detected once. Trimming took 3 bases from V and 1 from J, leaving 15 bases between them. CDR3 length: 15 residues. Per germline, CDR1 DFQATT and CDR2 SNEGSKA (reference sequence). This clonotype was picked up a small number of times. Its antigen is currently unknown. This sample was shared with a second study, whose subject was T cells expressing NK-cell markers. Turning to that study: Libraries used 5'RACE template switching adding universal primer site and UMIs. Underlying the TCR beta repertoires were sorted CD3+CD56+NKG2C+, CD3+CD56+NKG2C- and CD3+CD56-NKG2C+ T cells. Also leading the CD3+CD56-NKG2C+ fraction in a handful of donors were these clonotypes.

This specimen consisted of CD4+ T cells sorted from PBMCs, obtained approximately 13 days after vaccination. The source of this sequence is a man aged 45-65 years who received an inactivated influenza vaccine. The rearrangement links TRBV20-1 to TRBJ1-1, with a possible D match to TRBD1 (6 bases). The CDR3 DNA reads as TGCAGTGCTAGCGTTTTGGGGACAACGAACACTGAAGCTTTCTTT. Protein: CSASVLGTTNTEAFF.